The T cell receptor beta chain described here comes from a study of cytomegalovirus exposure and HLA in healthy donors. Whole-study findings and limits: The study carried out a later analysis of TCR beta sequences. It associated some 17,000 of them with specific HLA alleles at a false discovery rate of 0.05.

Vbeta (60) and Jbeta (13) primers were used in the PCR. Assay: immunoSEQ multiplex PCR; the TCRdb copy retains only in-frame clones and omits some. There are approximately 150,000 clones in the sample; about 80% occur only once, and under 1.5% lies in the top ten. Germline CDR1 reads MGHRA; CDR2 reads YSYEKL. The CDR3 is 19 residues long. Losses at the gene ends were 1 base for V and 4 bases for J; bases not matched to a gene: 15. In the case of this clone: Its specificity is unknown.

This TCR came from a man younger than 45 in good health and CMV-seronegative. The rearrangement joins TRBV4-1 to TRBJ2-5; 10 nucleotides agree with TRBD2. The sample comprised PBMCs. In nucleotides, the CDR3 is TGCGCCAGCAGCCAAGGTCTGATAGCGGGGGGCCCACGTGGAGAGACCCAGTACTTC. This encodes CASSQGLIAGGPRGETQYF.